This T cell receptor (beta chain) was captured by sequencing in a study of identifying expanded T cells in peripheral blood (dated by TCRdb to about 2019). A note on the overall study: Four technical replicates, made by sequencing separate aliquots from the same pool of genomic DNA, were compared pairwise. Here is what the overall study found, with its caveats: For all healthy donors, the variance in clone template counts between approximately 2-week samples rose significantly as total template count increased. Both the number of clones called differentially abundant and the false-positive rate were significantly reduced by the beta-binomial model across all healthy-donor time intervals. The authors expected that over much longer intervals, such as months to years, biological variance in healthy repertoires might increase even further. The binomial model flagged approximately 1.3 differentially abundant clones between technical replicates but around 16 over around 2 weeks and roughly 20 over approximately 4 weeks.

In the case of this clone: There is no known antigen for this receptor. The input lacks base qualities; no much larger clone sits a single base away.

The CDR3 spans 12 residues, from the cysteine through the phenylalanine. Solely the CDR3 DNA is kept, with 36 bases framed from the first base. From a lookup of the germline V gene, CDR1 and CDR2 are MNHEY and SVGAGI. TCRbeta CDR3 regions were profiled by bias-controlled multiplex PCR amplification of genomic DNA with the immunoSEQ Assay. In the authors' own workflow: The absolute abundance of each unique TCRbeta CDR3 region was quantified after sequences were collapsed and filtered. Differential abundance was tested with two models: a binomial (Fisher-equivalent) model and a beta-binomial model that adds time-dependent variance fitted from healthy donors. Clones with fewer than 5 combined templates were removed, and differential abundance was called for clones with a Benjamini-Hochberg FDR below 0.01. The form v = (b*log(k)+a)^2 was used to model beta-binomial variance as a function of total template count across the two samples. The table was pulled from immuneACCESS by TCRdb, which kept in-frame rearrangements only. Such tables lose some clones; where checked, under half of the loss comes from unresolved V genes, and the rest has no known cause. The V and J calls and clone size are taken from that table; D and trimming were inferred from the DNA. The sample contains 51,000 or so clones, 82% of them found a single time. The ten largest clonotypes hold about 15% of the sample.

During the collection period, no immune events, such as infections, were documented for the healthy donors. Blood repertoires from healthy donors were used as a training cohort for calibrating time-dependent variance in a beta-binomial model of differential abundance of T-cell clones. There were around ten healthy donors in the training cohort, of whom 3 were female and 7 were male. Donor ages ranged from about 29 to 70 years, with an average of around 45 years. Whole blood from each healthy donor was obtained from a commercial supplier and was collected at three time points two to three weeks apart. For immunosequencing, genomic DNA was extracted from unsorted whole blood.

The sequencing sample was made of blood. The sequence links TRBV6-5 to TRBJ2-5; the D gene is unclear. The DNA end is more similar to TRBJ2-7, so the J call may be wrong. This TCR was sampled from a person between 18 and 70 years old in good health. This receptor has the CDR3 CASSYGNYEQYF. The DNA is TGTGCCAGCAGTTACGGTAACTACGAGCAGTACTTC.